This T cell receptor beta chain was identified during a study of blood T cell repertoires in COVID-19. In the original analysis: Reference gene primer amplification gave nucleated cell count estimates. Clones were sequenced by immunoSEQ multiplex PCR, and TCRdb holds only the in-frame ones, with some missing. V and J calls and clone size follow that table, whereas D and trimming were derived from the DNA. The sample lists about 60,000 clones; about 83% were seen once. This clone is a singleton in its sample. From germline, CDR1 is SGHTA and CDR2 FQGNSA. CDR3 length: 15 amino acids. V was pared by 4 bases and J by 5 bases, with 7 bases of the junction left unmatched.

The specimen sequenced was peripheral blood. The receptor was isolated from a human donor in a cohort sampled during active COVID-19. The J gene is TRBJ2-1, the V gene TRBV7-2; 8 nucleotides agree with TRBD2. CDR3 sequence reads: CASSYDGGAHNEQFF. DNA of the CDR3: TGTGCCAGCAGCTACGACGGGGGGGCACACAATGAGCAGTTCTTC.